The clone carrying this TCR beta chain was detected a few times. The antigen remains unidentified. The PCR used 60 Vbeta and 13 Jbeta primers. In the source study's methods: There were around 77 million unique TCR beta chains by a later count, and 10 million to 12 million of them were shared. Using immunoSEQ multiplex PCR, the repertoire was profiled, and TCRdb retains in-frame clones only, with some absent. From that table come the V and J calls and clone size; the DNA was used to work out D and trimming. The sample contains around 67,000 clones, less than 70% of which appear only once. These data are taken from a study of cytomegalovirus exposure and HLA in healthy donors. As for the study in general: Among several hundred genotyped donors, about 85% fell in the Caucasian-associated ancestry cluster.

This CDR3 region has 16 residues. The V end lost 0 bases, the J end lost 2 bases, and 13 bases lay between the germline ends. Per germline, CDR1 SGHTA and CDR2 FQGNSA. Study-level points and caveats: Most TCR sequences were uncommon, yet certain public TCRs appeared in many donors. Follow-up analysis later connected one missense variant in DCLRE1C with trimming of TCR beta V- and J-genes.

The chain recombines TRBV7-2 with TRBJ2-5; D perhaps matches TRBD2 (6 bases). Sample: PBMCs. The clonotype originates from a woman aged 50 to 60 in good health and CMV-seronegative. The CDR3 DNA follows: TGTGCCAGCAGCTTAGCTTCCGGGAGCGGTCAAGAGACCCAGTACTTC. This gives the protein CASSLASGSGQETQYF.